This T cell receptor (beta chain) was observed in a study of T cells in localized non-small cell lung cancer. Study observations and caveats: Adjacent lung had a median roughly 61 of the 100 largest tumor clones. Because researchers sequenced only one region of the tumor, heterogeneity is still possible. Longer overall survival was seen with higher T cell density measured in blood.

This clone was recorded many times. The antigen is not known. Libraries were prepared by immunoSEQ multiplex PCR; TCRdb keeps only in-frame clonotypes and omits some of them. The table has tens of thousands of clones, over 70% seen once. The sample consisted of PBMCs, taken before any cancer treatment. The receptor was derived from a man aged 35 to 70 with stage II squamous cell lung carcinoma.

CDR3 sequence: CASSLDQGPEAFF. CDR3 DNA sequence: TGCGCCAGCAGCTTGGATCAGGGCCCTGAAGCTTTCTTT. The chain links TRBV5-1 to TRBJ1-1, with D perhaps matching TRBD1 (5 bases). Trimming removed 0 bases at V and 6 bases at J, with 9 bases between. The germline V gene encodes CDR1 SGHRS and CDR2 YFSETQ. CDR3 length equals 13 residues.